The 18 T cell receptor beta chains presented below share a single source sample, sequenced in a study of blood T cell repertoires in COVID-19 (dated by TCRdb to the early 2020s). The library was prepared using the immunoSEQ multiplex PCR assay. The immuneACCESS repertoire file appears here via TCRdb, limited to in-frame rearrangements. These files lack a portion of the clones; in checked studies, under half of the deficit traces to unresolved V genes, and the cause of the others is not known. For this sample there are tens of thousands of clones; 75% to 90% appear just once. The ten largest account for approximately 15% of the sample. Sample: peripheral blood. The receptors originated from a male donor with acute or convalescent COVID-19.

The chain joins TRBV5-1 to TRBJ2-1; 9 nucleotides align to TRBD2. Germline V lookup: CDR1 SGHRS, CDR2 YFSETQ. CDR3 length: 15 amino acids. V shed 3 bases and J 6 bases; nucleotides not matched to a gene: 7. The CDR3 region is CASSSVLAGGNEQFF. CDR3 DNA sequence: TGCGCCAGCAGCTCGGTACTAGCGGGCGGCAATGAGCAGTTCTTC.

This sequence joins TRBV2 and TRBJ2-7, with 8 bases matching TRBD2. The CDR3 consists of 15 residues. With 6 bases clipped from V and 4 bases from J, the junction kept 11 bases outside the gene matches. Germline CDR1 and CDR2: SNHLY and FYNNEI. CDR3 nucleotides: TGTGCCAGCAGCGAAACCCGTAGCGGGGCTTACGAGCAGTACTTC. This codes for CASSETRSGAYEQYF.

Only a few counts were recorded for this clone. The V call is TRBV19, the J call TRBJ2-2; TRBD1 matches at 11 bases. Germline loops: CDR1 LNHDA, CDR2 SQIVND (reference sequence). The CDR3 runs to 13 residues. With 7 bases clipped from V and 6 bases from J, the junction kept 1 base outside the gene matches. The CDR3 sequence: CASTGQGAGELFF. DNA of the CDR3: TGTGCCAGTACGGGACAGGGGGCCGGGGAGCTGTTTTTT.

This clone appeared once. CDR3: CASSLMAGAGGQPQHF. The CDR3 coding sequence is TGTGCCAGCAGTTTAATGGCAGGGGCAGGAGGTCAGCCCCAGCATTTT. This chain links TRBV28 with TRBJ1-5, with D tentatively TRBD1 (6 bases). Deletions cut 2 bases from V and 6 bases from J, with 17 bases between. Germline values: CDR1 MDHEN, CDR2 SYDVKM. CDR3 length equals 16 residues.

This clone was detected only once. This chain connects TRBV20-1 to TRBJ1-4; the D gene is possibly TRBD1 (5 bases). The CDR3 is made up of 11 amino acids. The germline V and J ends were trimmed by 3 bases and 13 bases, with 12 bases remaining between them. Germline V lookup: CDR1 DFQATT, CDR2 SNEGSKA (reference sequence). The CDR3 is CSASVFQGLFF. The CDR3 coding sequence is TGCAGTGCTAGTGTGTTTCAGGGACTGTTTTTT.

V is TRBV28 and J is TRBJ2-6; possible D gene TRBD1, 6 bases. V was clipped by 6 bases and J by 0 bases, with 21 bases between them. CDR3 length: 19 amino acids. Germline CDR1 and CDR2: MDHEN and SYDVKM. CDR3 bases: TGTGCCAGCAGACCCTCTGGGGGCGGAGTTCTCTCTGGGGCCAACGTCCTGACTTTC. The encoded protein is CASRPSGGGVLSGANVLTF.

The chain joins TRBV7-3 to TRBJ2-2; 7 positions agree with TRBD1. This CDR3 has 14 amino acids. V lost 5 bases, J lost 6 bases, and 6 bases stayed unmatched. The germline CDR1 and CDR2 sequences are SGHTA and FQGTGA. In DNA, the CDR3 is TGTGCCAGCAGCCCTGACAGGGTTTCCGGGGAGCTGTTTTTT. It translates to CASSPDRVSGELFF.

This sequence joins TRBV5-1 and TRBJ2-3; 7 positions match TRBD1. Germline V gene lookup returns CDR1 SGHRS and CDR2 YFSETQ. Unmatched junction bases numbered 9, after V lost 4 bases and J lost 1 base. CDR3 length equals 16 residues. In DNA form, the CDR3 reads TGCGCCAGCAGCCCTGGACAGGCCGGAGGCACAGATACGCAGTATTTT. Amino acid sequence: CASSPGQAGGTDTQYF.

CDR3 sequence: CASSPGTGGTFRYGYTF. CDR3 DNA sequence: TGCGCCAGCAGCCCGGGGACAGGGGGAACCTTTAGGTATGGCTACACCTTC. The J gene is TRBJ1-2, the V gene TRBV5-1; 11 bases match TRBD1. Germline CDR1 is SGHRS and CDR2 is YFSETQ. The CDR3 contains 17 residues. The V gene end was trimmed by 4 bases and the J gene end by 5 bases; junction bases not matched to a gene: 13.

The J gene is TRBJ2-5, the V gene TRBV2, with D possibly matching TRBD2 (5 bases). This CDR3 spans 13 amino acids. V was trimmed by 3 bases and J by 5 bases, leaving 10 bases between them. Germline V CDR1 and CDR2: SNHLY, FYNNEI. The CDR3 is CASSDPDLETQYF. The CDR3 DNA follows: TGTGCCAGCAGTGATCCGGACTTGGAGACCCAGTACTTC. Looking up the rest from reference TRBV2 and TRBJ2-5 gives the full variable domain: EPEVTQTPSHQVTQMGQEVILRCVPISNHLYFYWYRQILGQKVEFLVSFYNNEISEKSEIFDDQFSVERPDGSNFTLKIRSTKLEDSAMYFCASSDPDLETQYFGPGTRLLVL.

The J gene is TRBJ2-7, the V gene TRBV29-1, with TRBD1 identical over 9 bases. Germline values: CDR1 SQVTM, CDR2 ANQGSEA. V lost 3 bases to trimming and J lost 6 bases; unmatched junction nucleotides: 9. This CDR3 contains 14 residues. The CDR3 coding sequence is TGCAGCGTTGACGAGACAGGGGGGGCGGGCGAGCAGTACTTC. Translating gives CSVDETGGAGEQYF.

The chain couples TRBV6-1 to TRBJ1-1; D is uncertain. CDR3 length equals 14 residues. Germline CDR1 and CDR2: MNHNS and SASEGT. V lost 2 bases and J 1 base, leaving 8 bases between the germline ends. This chain's CDR3 is CASSETPGNTEAFF. DNA for the CDR3: TGTGCCAGCAGTGAAACACCGGGGAACACTGAAGCTTTCTTT.

In DNA form, the CDR3 reads TGTGCCAGCTCACTTCAATCGAGGGGCACAGATACGCAGTATTTT. As protein: CASSLQSRGTDTQYF. The V call is TRBV18, the J call TRBJ2-3, with D tentatively TRBD2 (5 bases). With 4 bases removed from V and 1 base from J, the gap between germline ends came to 12 bases. Germline CDR1 KGHSH, CDR2 LQKENI. The CDR3 length is 15 residues.

The J gene is TRBJ2-2, the V gene TRBV7-3; D is perhaps TRBD1 (5 bases). The CDR3 consists of 16 residues. Germline CDR1 and CDR2: SGHTA and FQGTGA. Trimming removed 1 base from V and 1 base from J, with 10 bases in between. The CDR3 nucleotides are TGTGCCAGCAGCTTAAGTCCTCAGGGGAACACCGGGGAGCTGTTTTTT. Amino acid sequence: CASSLSPQGNTGELFF.

V gene TRBV5-5 combines with J gene TRBJ2-2, with TRBD2 matching 11 bases. Germline trimming cut 2 bases from V and 6 bases from J; bases unmatched to any gene: 3. CDR3 length: 15 amino acids. Germline values: CDR1 SGHKS, CDR2 YYEKEE (reference sequence). As DNA, the CDR3 is TGTGCCAGCAGCTTACTAGCGGGGGTCTCCGGGGAGCTGTTTTTT. Translated, it gives CASSLLAGVSGELFF.

The rearrangement uses TRBV5-8 and TRBJ2-1; 8 bases are a match to TRBD2. CDR1 and CDR2 (germline): SGHTS, YDEGEE. Trimming at V came to 0 bases and at J to 3 bases, leaving 2 bases not matched to a gene. This CDR3 has 15 residues. The CDR3 spells CASSLGTSGYNEQFF. DNA for the CDR3: TGTGCCAGCAGCTTGGGAACTAGCGGCTACAATGAGCAGTTCTTC.

J is TRBJ2-1 and V is TRBV19; TRBD2 is a possible D gene (6 bases). Germline V CDR1 and CDR2: LNHDA, SQIVND (reference sequence). There are 15 residues in the CDR3. The V and J ends lost 5 bases and 3 bases respectively, with 14 bases between them. The CDR3 loop reads CASSAREAIYNEQFF. CDR3 DNA: TGTGCCAGTAGTGCAAGGGAGGCTATCTACAATGAGCAGTTCTTC.

The CDR3 reads CASSGDRDQPQHF. The CDR3 region has the DNA TGTGCCAGCAGCGGTGACAGAGATCAGCCCCAGCATTTT. The rearrangement uses TRBV9 and TRBJ1-5; possible D gene TRBD1, 5 bases. Germline V lookup: CDR1 SGDLS, CDR2 YYNGEE. Trimming left V 3 bases short and J 5 bases short, with 9 bases between. This CDR3 region has 13 residues.